This is a list of T cell receptor beta chains from one sample in a study of human T cells and chemical hapten exposure. Via MiXCR, TCRdb re-called the RACE reads, giving one row per CDR3 protein. Here the sample spans under 75,000 distinct CDR3 sequences, 7.5% to 9.5% being singletons. The sequenced sample was whole blood, obtained in connection with sensitization to the hapten diphenylcyclopropenone (DPC). Receptors originate from a woman aged 50 to 60 with alopecia areata. Some clones in this sample may be carry-over from other donors' samples. CDR3s include the opening cysteine and the closing phenylalanine or tryptophan. D genes are given only for firm matches. Clone size is shown for a subset of rows, as once, few, many or a class of expanded clone.

TRBJ2-2,TRBV21-1,.,many,TGTGCCAGCAGCGGGCGTACTCTCCGGGACAGGGGCCCATACACCGGGGAGCTGTTTTTT,CASSGRTLRDRGPYTGELFF
TRBJ2-3,TRBV5-4,.,many,TGTGCCAGCAGCTTGCAGGGCGGAAGCACAGATACGCAGTATTTT,CASSLQGGSTDTQYF
TRBJ2-1,TRBV7-6,.,few,TGTGCCAGCAGCTTAACTAAAGCGGGTTCTCGTTACAATGAGCAGTTCTTC,CASSLTKAGSRYNEQFF
TRBJ2-3,TRBV19,.,.,TGTGCCAGTAGCCACAGGGCAGGGACAGATACGCAGTATTTT,CASSHRAGTDTQYF
TRBJ1-2,TRBV12-3/TRBV12-4,.,few,TGTGCCAGCAGTTCCACAGTGAGCTATGGCTACACCTTC,CASSSTVSYGYTF
TRBJ1-1,TRBV3-1,TRBD1,.,TGTGCCAGCAGCCTGGACAGGGGGAAGACTGAAGCTTTCTTT,CASSLDRGKTEAFF
TRBJ2-3,TRBV24-1,.,.,TGTGCCACCAGTGACCCGCGAAGATCAGATACGCAGTATTTT,CATSDPRRSDTQYF
TRBJ2-3,TRBV4-3,.,.,TGCGCCAGCAGCCAGGGGGTCGGTAGTGCAGATACGCAGTATTTT,CASSQGVGSADTQYF
TRBJ2-3,TRBV7-8,.,.,TGTGCCAGCGACAGCGGCACAGATACGCAGTATTTT,CASDSGTDTQYF
TRBJ2-3,TRBV6-2/TRBV6-3,.,.,TGTGCCAGCAGTTCGCGCTCAGATACGCAGTATTTT,CASSSRSDTQYF
TRBJ1-1,TRBV6-5,.,few,TGTGCCAGCAGTCCATATACAGGGTTGGGAGCTGAAGCTTTCTTT,CASSPYTGLGAEAFF
TRBJ2-7,TRBV27,TRBD1,few,TGTGCCAGCAGCCTAGCTGGACAGGGGGCATACGAGCAGTACTTC,CASSLAGQGAYEQYF
TRBJ2-7,TRBV29-1,TRBD2,few,TGCAGCGTTGCAACTAGCGGGGTCTCCTACGAGCAGTACTTC,CSVATSGVSYEQYF
TRBJ2-1,TRBV11-2,TRBD2,few,TGTGCCAGCCGGGACATGTCTAGCGGGGGCTACAATGAGCAGTTCTTC,CASRDMSSGGYNEQFF
TRBJ2-7,TRBV5-8,TRBD2,.,TGTGCCAGCAGCCCCCTCCCGGGACTAGCTGTGTACGAGCAGTACTTC,CASSPLPGLAVYEQYF
TRBJ2-7,TRBV29-1,.,few,TGCAGCGTAGAAAAAGGGGTCCGGGAGCAGTACTTC,CSVEKGVREQYF
TRBJ2-3,TRBV29-1,TRBD1,.,TGCAGCGTTGTGGGACAGCTCACAGATACGCAGTATTTT,CSVVGQLTDTQYF
TRBJ1-4,TRBV16,.,.,TGTGCCAGCAGCCCGACAGTCACAAATGAAAAACTGTTTTTT,CASSPTVTNEKLFF
TRBJ1-1,TRBV5-1,.,few,TGCGCCAGCAGCCCGGACAGCCGACACACTGAAGCTTTCTTT,CASSPDSRHTEAFF
TRBJ1-1,TRBV4-1,.,.,TGCGCCAGCAGCCTTTCGGGAGGGGCTGAAGCTTTCTTT,CASSLSGGAEAFF
TRBJ1-1,TRBV7-2,.,.,TGTGCCAGCAGCTTTGGTAGGGCCCCTGAAGCTTTCTTT,CASSFGRAPEAFF
TRBJ1-5,TRBV3-1,TRBD1,many,TGTGCCAGCAGCCGACAGGGAGGGCCCCAGCATTTT,CASSRQGGPQHF